These 10 T cell receptor beta chains came from one sample sequenced in a study of control samples from healthy donors and cancer patients. Some clones are missing from TCRdb's copy, which holds only in-frame ones; the method was immunoSEQ multiplex PCR. The profile shows approximately 170,000 clones, 91% of them singletons. Sequencing was done on a sample of blood. Receptors originate from a woman aged 25-40 years in good health.

This clone was observed a few times. CDR3 nucleotide sequence: TGTGCCAGCAGCCCAGACCAGGGCTATAATTCACCCCTCCACTTT. Amino acid sequence: CASSPDQGYNSPLHF. The chain recombines TRBV9 with TRBJ1-6, with D possibly TRBD1 on 5 matching bases. Per the germline V gene, CDR1 is SGDLS and CDR2 is YYNGEE. V was clipped by 4 bases and J by 3 bases, with 11 bases between them. The CDR3 contains 15 residues.

The V gene is TRBV7-3, the J gene TRBJ2-5; D gene uncertain. This CDR3 comprises 13 residues. Between the trimmed V and J ends, which lost 2 bases and 1 base, there was a span of 5 bases. Germline CDR1 reads SGHTA; CDR2 reads FQGTGA. The CDR3 spells CASSLYSQETQYF. The CDR3 DNA reads TGTGCCAGCAGCTTATACAGCCAAGAGACCCAGTACTTC.

The CDR3 loop is CASSESSGSNSYEQYF. The CDR3 coding sequence is TGTGCCAGCAGTGAGTCTAGCGGGAGTAACTCCTACGAGCAGTACTTC. V and J are TRBV2 and TRBJ2-7, with 10 bases fitting TRBD2. This CDR3 region has 16 residues. J gave up 0 bases and V 3 bases, and 5 bases lay outside the gene matches. Germline CDR1 SNHLY, CDR2 FYNNEI. Filled out from reference TRBV2 and TRBJ2-7, the complete variable domain reads EPEVTQTPSHQVTQMGQEVILRCVPISNHLYFYWYRQILGQKVEFLVSFYNNEISEKSEIFDDQFSVERPDGSNFTLKIRSTKLEDSAMYFCASSESSGSNSYEQYFGPGTRLTVT.

V gene TRBV12-5 combines with J gene TRBJ2-1; TRBD2 matches 8 bases. With V trimmed by 2 bases and J by 0 bases, 3 bases remained unmatched. CDR1 LGHNT and CDR2 FRNRAP come from the germline V gene. This CDR3 has 16 amino acids. CDR3 sequence: CASGLPGTSSYNEQFF. For the CDR3, the DNA is TGTGCTAGTGGTTTGCCCGGGACTAGCTCCTACAATGAGCAGTTCTTC.

This rearrangement joins TRBV6-1 to TRBJ1-2; tentatively, D is TRBD1 (5 bases). CDR1 is MNHNS, CDR2 SASEGT, per germline. V lost 3 bases and J 1 base, leaving 6 bases between the germline ends. CDR3 size: 13 residues. The CDR3 DNA follows: TGTGCCAGCAGTGACAGGGTTAACTATGGCTACACCTTC. As protein: CASSDRVNYGYTF.

The chain is built from TRBV27 and TRBJ2-2; D not certain. The CDR3 has 14 residues. Germline CDR1 is MNHEY and CDR2 is SMNVEV (reference sequence). V dropped 7 bases and J dropped 0 bases, with 9 bases sitting between them. The CDR3: CASKVGANTGELFF. The CDR3 DNA reads as TGTGCCAGCAAGGTGGGCGCGAACACCGGGGAGCTGTTTTTT.

The chain links TRBV4-1 to TRBJ1-6; TRBD1 matches 8 bases. Germline V gene sequence: CDR1 MGHRA, CDR2 YSYEKL. This CDR3 region has 18 residues. V shed 1 base and J 0 bases; nucleotides not matched to a gene: 5. CDR3 coding DNA: TGCGCCAGCAGCCAAGGAGCTGACAGGGGCTCCTATAATTCACCCCTCCACTTT. This codes for CASSQGADRGSYNSPLHF.

The chain is built from TRBV30 and TRBJ2-5; D gene uncertain. In germline, CDR1 is GTSNPN, CDR2 SVGIG (reference sequence). This CDR3 is 13 amino acids long. The V end lost 0 bases, the J end lost 1 base, and 6 bases lay between the germline ends. In nucleotides, the CDR3 is TGTGCCTGGAGTGTCCAGCTCCAAGAGACCCAGTACTTC. This gives the protein CAWSVQLQETQYF.

The chain has TRBV7-8 and TRBJ2-3; 9 bases are shared with TRBD1. Germline V gives CDR1 SGHVS, CDR2 FQNEAQ. Germline trimming cut 5 bases from V and 1 base from J; bases unmatched to any gene: 4. CDR3 length equals 15 residues. Here the CDR3 reads CASSTGGAGTDTQYF. DNA of the CDR3: TGTGCCAGCAGCACAGGGGGCGCAGGCACAGATACGCAGTATTTT.

The V and J genes are TRBV6-4 and TRBJ1-1; D is unclear. The germline V and J ends were trimmed by 3 bases and 4 bases, with 15 bases remaining between them. CDR1 and CDR2 (germline): MRHNA, SNTAGT. This CDR3 is 15 amino acids long. DNA of the CDR3: TGTGCCAGCAGTGAGGATTCAGCTGGGAGCACTGAAGCTTTCTTT. Its translation is CASSEDSAGSTEAFF.